These 21 T cell receptor beta chains share one sample of origin, sequenced in a study of blood T cell repertoires in COVID-19. Using immunoSEQ multiplex PCR, the repertoire was profiled, and TCRdb retains in-frame clones only, with some absent. The sample holds some 270,000 clones, 85% to 90% seen once. The sample was PBMCs or T cells enriched from blood (not recorded which). The receptor source for this set is a woman aged 55-70 years who had recovered from COVID-19.

The chain uses TRBV5-1 and TRBJ1-1; 8 positions match TRBD1. V gave up 2 bases and J gave up 7 bases; unmatched junction bases: 1. From germline, CDR1 is SGHRS and CDR2 YFSETQ. The CDR3 has 12 amino acids. CDR3 amino acids: CASSFDRGEAFF. CDR3 sequence (DNA): TGCGCCAGCAGCTTTGACAGGGGTGAAGCTTTCTTT.

The rearrangement joins TRBV4-2 to TRBJ2-1; tentatively, D is TRBD2 (7 bases). The CDR3 length is 16 residues. The ends were cut back, 4 bases at V and 5 bases at J, with 18 bases in the middle. Germline-derived CDR1 and CDR2 are LGHNA and YNFKEQ. The CDR3 nucleotides read TGTGCCAGCAGCCGCTCGGGGGGAGGGGGAAACAATGAGCAGTTCTTC. This sequence encodes CASSRSGGGGNNEQFF.

This sequence joins TRBV18 and TRBJ1-2; weak D call: TRBD1 (6 bases). Germline CDR1 KGHSH, CDR2 LQKENI. V dropped 3 bases and J dropped 6 bases, with 14 bases sitting between them. The length of the CDR3 is 14 residues. The CDR3 region is CASSPGQLRDGYTF. In DNA, the CDR3 is TGTGCCAGCTCACCCGGACAGCTCAGGGATGGCTACACCTTC.

The rearrangement uses TRBV5-8 and TRBJ2-7, with 7 positions matching TRBD2. The CDR3 has 13 amino acids. From germline, CDR1 is SGHTS and CDR2 YDEGEE. Losses at the gene ends were 1 base for V and 5 bases for J; bases not matched to a gene: 3. Here the CDR3 DNA reads TGTGCCAGCAGCTTGTTGGGGGGGGACGAGCAGTACTTC. This sequence encodes CASSLLGGDEQYF.

The genes are TRBV5-1 and TRBJ1-2, with no clear D. Between the trimmed V and J ends, which lost 0 bases and 5 bases, there was a span of 14 bases. The V gene's germline CDR1 is SGHRS and CDR2 YFSETQ. The CDR3 has 15 amino acids. The CDR3 nucleotides read TGCGCCAGCAGCTTGGCTGTCGGAGGGATGTATGGCTACACCTTC. Protein product: CASSLAVGGMYGYTF.

The V gene is TRBV6-5, the J gene TRBJ1-1; TRBD1 matches at 8 bases. Unmatched junction bases numbered 8, after V lost 8 bases and J lost 3 bases. CDR3 size: 14 residues. Germline-derived CDR1 and CDR2 are MNHEY and SVGAGI. The CDR3 DNA is TGTGCCAGCCCCCGGACAGGGAGTGACACTGAAGCTTTCTTT. It translates to CASPRTGSDTEAFF.

The rearrangement links TRBV18 to TRBJ2-5; D uncertain. The V end lost 3 bases, the J end lost 5 bases, and 13 bases lay between the germline ends. The CDR3 is 14 amino acids. The germline CDR1 and CDR2 sequences are KGHSH and LQKENI. The CDR3 loop reads CASSPGTVEETQYF. The CDR3 DNA is TGTGCCAGCTCACCTGGAACAGTCGAGGAGACCCAGTACTTC. The full variable domain, rest sourced from reference TRBV18 and TRBJ2-5, is NAGVMQNPRHLVRRRGQEARLRCSPMKGHSHVYWYRQLPEEGLKFMVYLQKENIIDESGMPKERFSAEFPKEGPSILRIQQVVRGDSAAYFCASSPGTVEETQYFGPGTRLLVL.

The gene calls are TRBV4-1 and TRBJ1-3; no definite D call. This CDR3 comprises 15 residues. Germline assignment: CDR1 MGHRA and CDR2 YSYEKL. Trimming shortened V by 0 bases and J by 1 base, and 7 bases separated the two germline ends. DNA for the CDR3: TGCGCCAGCAGCCAAGATCCCGTTTCTGGAAACACCATATATTTT. Protein product: CASSQDPVSGNTIYF.

This chain connects TRBV7-9 to TRBJ2-1; tentative D call: TRBD2 (6 bases). There are 14 residues in the CDR3. V gave up 4 bases and J gave up 4 bases, with 11 bases separating them. Germline CDR1 and CDR2: SEHNR and FQNEAQ (reference sequence). CDR3 sequence reads: CASSSTSKYNEQFF. Written as DNA, the CDR3 is TGTGCCAGCAGCTCTACTAGCAAATACAATGAGCAGTTCTTC.

The V gene is TRBV7-2, the J gene TRBJ2-5; D is perhaps TRBD2 (6 bases). Trimming stripped 5 bases from V and 5 bases from J, with 12 bases between. CDR1 is SGHTA, CDR2 FQGNSA, per germline. The CDR3 runs 13 residues. CDR3 in DNA: TGTGCCAGCAGCGCTGGGGGGAGGGAGACCCAGTACTTC. It translates to CASSAGGRETQYF.

The J gene is TRBJ2-5, the V gene TRBV10-2; D is possibly TRBD2 (5 bases). This CDR3 comprises 13 residues. From germline, CDR1 is WSHSY and CDR2 SAAADI. Trimming removed 3 bases from V and 7 bases from J, with 12 bases in between. The CDR3 DNA reads as TGCGCCAGCAGTGAACGCGATGAGGGGACCCAGTACTTC. It is translated as CASSERDEGTQYF.

In nucleotides, the CDR3 is TGTGCCTCGGGATCCCGGGACAGGAACAATGAAAAACTGTTTTTT. Its translation: CASGSRDRNNEKLFF. This sequence joins TRBV30 and TRBJ1-4; 8 nucleotides agree with TRBD1. In germline, CDR1 is GTSNPN, CDR2 SVGIG (reference sequence). Losses at the gene ends were 7 bases for V and 5 bases for J; bases not matched to a gene: 12. This CDR3 region has 15 residues.

The chain is built from TRBV5-1 and TRBJ2-4, with TRBD2 as a possible D gene (6 bases). Trimming removed 2 bases at V and 7 bases at J, with 16 bases between. The V gene's germline CDR1 is SGHRS and CDR2 YFSETQ. CDR3 size: 15 residues. The CDR3 DNA follows: TGCGCCAGCAGCTTTTCGGGGGTGGATACCAACATTCAGTACTTC. Its protein product is CASSFSGVDTNIQYF.

This clone was seen a single time. As DNA, the CDR3 is TGTGCCAGCAGCCACGGCGGGGGGTCTGGAAACACCATATATTTT. Translating it yields CASSHGGGSGNTIYF. This chain links TRBV6-6 with TRBJ1-3, with D tentatively TRBD1 (5 bases). V lost 6 bases, J lost 1 base, and 13 bases lay in between. Germline assignment: CDR1 MNHNY and CDR2 SVGAGI (reference sequence). This CDR3 spans 15 amino acids.

The V and J genes are TRBV11-2 and TRBJ1-2; 8 bases fit TRBD1. The CDR3 length is 17 residues. In germline, CDR1 is SGHAT, CDR2 FQNNGV. The ends lost 0 bases at V and 7 bases at J; junction bases unmatched: 13. The CDR3 DNA reads TGTGCCAGCAGCTTAGACACGGGGCAGGGGGCGCTTAGTGGCTACACCTTC. This codes for CASSLDTGQGALSGYTF.

The DNA for the CDR3 is TGTGCCAGCAGACTAGAGGAATCCTACAATGAGCAGTTCTTC. Translation gives CASRLEESYNEQFF. The J gene is TRBJ2-1, the V gene TRBV28, with a weak D call TRBD2 (5 bases). The CDR3 sequence is 14 residues long. V lost 6 bases and J lost 1, with 10 bases in between. CDR1 is MDHEN and CDR2 is SYDVKM in the germline V gene.

The V call is TRBV28, the J call TRBJ1-5, with D unresolved. V dropped 6 bases and J dropped 1 base, with 10 bases sitting between them. Per the germline V gene, CDR1 is MDHEN and CDR2 is SYDVKM. CDR3 length equals 14 residues. The CDR3 is CASSLQASNQPQHF. CDR3 coding DNA: TGTGCCAGCAGCTTGCAGGCGAGCAATCAGCCCCAGCATTTT.

The rearrangement links TRBV3-1 (or the pseudogene TRBV3-2) to TRBJ2-5, with D maybe TRBD1 (6 bases). Trimming removed 5 bases from V and 5 bases from J, with 18 bases in between. Germline CDR1 and CDR2: LGHDT and YNNKEL (reference sequence). The CDR3 sequence is 15 residues long. The DNA for the CDR3 is TGTGCCAGCAGCACCCCCTCCGGGACAAGTGAGACCCAGTACTTC. It specifies CASSTPSGTSETQYF.

As DNA, the CDR3 is TGTGCCAGCAGCGTTTCCCAGGGGGCTAATGAAAAACTGTTTTTT. Translating gives CASSVSQGANEKLFF. The chain has TRBV7-9 and TRBJ1-4, with 7 nucleotides matching TRBD1. The J segment lost 3 bases and the V segment lost 5 bases, leaving 6 bases of the junction unmatched. CDR1 is SEHNR and CDR2 is FQNEAQ in the germline V gene (reference sequence). This CDR3 comprises 15 residues. The full variable domain, rest sourced from reference TRBV7-9 and TRBJ1-4, is DTGVSQNPRHKITKRGQNVTFRCDPISEHNRLYWYRQTLGQGPEFLTYFQNEAQLEKSRLLSDRFSAERPKGSFSTLEIQRTEQGDSAMYLCASSVSQGANEKLFFGSGTQLSVL.

The chain employs TRBV11-3 and TRBJ2-2, with TRBD1 matching over 8 bases. V lost 8 bases, J lost 1 base, and 3 bases stayed unmatched. From germline, CDR1 is SGHNT and CDR2 YENEEA. The CDR3 totals 14 residues. The CDR3 loop reads CASLGQVNTGELFF. The CDR3 DNA reads TGTGCCAGCCTGGGACAGGTGAACACCGGGGAGCTGTTTTTT.

The rearrangement joins TRBV6-5 to TRBJ2-5; D not resolved. CDR1 MNHEY and CDR2 SVGAGI come from the germline V gene. The CDR3 is made up of 11 amino acids. V dropped 5 bases and J dropped 2 bases, with 3 bases sitting between them. CDR3 protein: CASSLQETQYF. CDR3 bases: TGTGCCAGCAGTCTTCAAGAGACCCAGTACTTC.